Each of the 3 T cell receptor beta chains below was sequenced from the same sample in a study of cytomegalovirus exposure and HLA in healthy donors. Clones were read by immunoSEQ multiplex PCR, and TCRdb kept only the in-frame ones, dropping some. The repertoire holds 150,000 or so clones, with approximately 89% as singletons. The material sequenced was PBMCs. The receptors were gathered from a man between 18 and 29 years old in good health and CMV-seropositive.

The CDR3 sequence: CASRGGGPGGWAQYF. The DNA of the CDR3 is TGTGCCAGCCGCGGGGGGGGGCCCGGGGGTTGGGCCCAGTACTTC. This sequence joins TRBV27 and TRBJ2-5, with TRBD2 matching 9 bases. The J segment lost 9 bases and the V segment lost 8 bases, leaving 16 bases of the junction unmatched. The CDR3 is made up of 15 amino acids. Per the germline V gene, CDR1 is MNHEY and CDR2 is SMNVEV (reference sequence).

The chain recombines TRBV9 with TRBJ1-1; D gene uncertain. Germline V gives CDR1 SGDLS, CDR2 YYNGEE. This CDR3 is built from 17 residues. Trimming shortened V by 3 bases and J by 1 base, and 19 bases separated the two germline ends. DNA for the CDR3: TGTGCCAGCAGCGGAGTGGGCCCGATGAGAGAGAACACTGAAGCTTTCTTT. This codes for CASSGVGPMRENTEAFF.

The chain has TRBV11-1 and TRBJ1-2; possible D gene TRBD1, 5 bases. Germline CDR1 SGHAT, CDR2 FQDESV (reference sequence). The CDR3 totals 15 residues. V shed 5 bases and J shed 6 bases, with 19 bases lying between them. Here the CDR3 reads CASSQYKSGQHGYTF. The DNA for the CDR3 is TGTGCCAGCAGCCAATATAAGTCAGGGCAACATGGCTACACCTTC.